This is a list of T cell receptor beta chains from one sample in a study of cytomegalovirus exposure and HLA in healthy donors. The data were produced by immunoSEQ multiplex PCR, yet TCRdb's version contains in-frame clones alone and is incomplete. The data show fewer than 110,000 clones, around 73% seen once. The sequencing sample was made of PBMCs. These receptors were collected from a man aged 30 to 45 in good health and CMV-seronegative. Both conserved end residues are part of each CDR3.

TRBJ2-5 15 TRBV4-2 CASSQWTGGVETQYF
TRBJ2-1 13 TRBV2 CASSLAVNNEQFF
TRBJ1-5 14 TRBV7-9 CASSQEPGNQPQHF
TRBJ1-1 14 TRBV28 CASSTSTGASWAFF
TRBJ2-7 13 TRBV5-6 CASSPIGANEQYF
TRBJ2-3 14 TRBV5-6 CASSSGSAADTQYF
TRBJ2-5 14 TRBV10-3 CAISEGQGQETQYF
TRBJ2-7 13 TRBV11-2 CASSAGLAPSVRF
. 16 TRBV29-1 CSATGTSGRRDYEQYF
TRBJ2-5 15 TRBV7-2 CASSAGTGGSETQYF
TRBJ2-1 13 TRBV9 CASSGSGTGEQFF
TRBJ1-2 16 TRBV7-8 CASSLATGGSNYGYTF
TRBJ2-5 16 TRBV7-3 CASSLRGGAGQETQYF
TRBJ2-3 13 TRBV6-1 CASARDYTDTQYF
TRBJ1-2 13 TRBV29-1 CSVEDRSNYGYTF
TRBJ1-5 15 TRBV28 CASSEQDGRNQPQHF
TRBJ2-3 16 TRBV5-4 CASSSGSPRNTDTQYF
TRBJ2-5 17 TRBV7-9 CASSIRSLAGYQETQYF
TRBJ2-7 14 TRBV7-9 CASSLSVARYEQYF
TRBJ2-3 15 TRBV19 CASSMTSRGTDTQYF
TRBJ2-7 15 TRBV28 CASSEGGPIDYEQYF
TRBJ2-3 15 TRBV5-1 CASQQGGGTTDTQYF
TRBJ2-5 19 TRBV10-3 CAISESPPGLAGGRETQYF
TRBJ1-1 12 TRBV28 CASSSGGTEAFF
TRBJ1-5 12 TRBV21-1 CASPTGLGARGF
TRBJ2-4 15 TRBV6-5 CASSPLDIVKNIQYF
TRBJ1-5 11 TRBV6-6 CASRGDQPQHF
TRBJ1-5 22 TRBV7-7 CASSHIGAILTGTGGYLTPQHF
TRBJ2-1 14 TRBV5-1 CASSSGGDPNEQFF
TRBJ1-3 17 TRBV5-4 CASSSPHRGFGGNTIYF
TRBJ2-7 14 TRBV2 CASRKGTGGSEQYF
TRBJ2-5 16 TRBV29-1 CSVVRGRRTGGETQYF
TRBJ2-5 13 TRBV13 CASSGEGQETQYF
TRBJ1-1 15 TRBV28 CASTPGQKMNTEAFF
TRBJ2-5 15 TRBV28 CASSFGAGGRETQYF
TRBJ2-1 14 TRBV19 CASTSSGTYNEQFF
TRBJ2-2 17 TRBV4-1 CASSQEGRRGGTGELFF
TRBJ2-7 13 TRBV6-5 CASSLGGSLEQYF
TRBJ2-3 16 TRBV7-2 CASSWRWGGSTDTQYF
TRBJ2-3 15 TRBV9 CASSPEGERTDTQYF
TRBJ2-5 16 TRBV7-3 CASSLMGRGAKETQYF
TRBJ2-1 17 TRBV6-1 CASSVGLGAGEYNEQFF
TRBJ2-6 19 TRBV4-1 CASSQDILASSSGANVLTF
TRBJ1-4 13 TRBV5-6 CASSLRESEKLFF
TRBJ1-2 13 TRBV6-5 CASSTTGVRGYTF
TRBJ1-5 15 TRBV28 CASSFRDRAYPPQHF
TRBJ1-6 14 TRBV9 CASSPTGSDSPLHF
TRBJ1-6 14 TRBV2 CASRTTENNSPLHF
TRBJ2-7 13 TRBV5-1 CASSLGGLYEQYF
TRBJ2-3 17 TRBV6-4 CASSDSGHGLFTDTQYF
TRBJ1-5 15 TRBV29-1 CSAEGGQSLNQPQHF